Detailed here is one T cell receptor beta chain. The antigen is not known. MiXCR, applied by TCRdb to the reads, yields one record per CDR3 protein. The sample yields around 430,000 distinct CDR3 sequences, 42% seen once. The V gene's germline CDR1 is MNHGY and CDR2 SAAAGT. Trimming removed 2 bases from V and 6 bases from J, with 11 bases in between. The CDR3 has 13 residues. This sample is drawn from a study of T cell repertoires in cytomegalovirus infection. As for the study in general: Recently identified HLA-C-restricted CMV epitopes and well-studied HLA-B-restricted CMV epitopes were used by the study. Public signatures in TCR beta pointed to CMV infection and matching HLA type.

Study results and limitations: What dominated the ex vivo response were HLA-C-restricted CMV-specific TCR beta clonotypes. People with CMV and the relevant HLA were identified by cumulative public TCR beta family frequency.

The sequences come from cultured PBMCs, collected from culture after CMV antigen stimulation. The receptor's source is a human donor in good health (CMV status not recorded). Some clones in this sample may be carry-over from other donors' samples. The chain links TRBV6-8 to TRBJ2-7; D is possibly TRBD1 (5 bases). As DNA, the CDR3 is TGTGCCAGCAGTTACAACGGCAGGGCCGAGCAGTACTTC. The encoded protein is CASSYNGRAEQYF.